One sample yielded the 9 T cell receptor beta chains listed below, sequenced in a study of T cell changes during pregnancy in multiple sclerosis. This table comes from immunoSEQ multiplex PCR, and its TCRdb copy is limited to in-frame clones, with some not included. This table has over 35,000 clones, about 92% appearing once. The source was CD8+ T cells from peripheral blood mononuclear cells, collected in the first trimester of pregnancy. These receptor sequences come from a female donor with multiple sclerosis, enrolled in a pregnancy study.

This chain connects TRBV7-9 to TRBJ2-7, with D uncertain. CDR1 SEHNR and CDR2 FQNEAQ come from the germline V gene (reference sequence). There are 13 residues in the CDR3. Trimming removed 4 bases at V and 3 bases at J, with 10 bases between. CDR3 coding DNA: TGTGCCAGCAGCTCGACTTCAAACTACGAGCAGTACTTC. This gives the protein CASSSTSNYEQYF. The whole variable domain, remainder taken from reference TRBV7-9 and TRBJ2-7, is DTGVSQNPRHKITKRGQNVTFRCDPISEHNRLYWYRQTLGQGPEFLTYFQNEAQLEKSRLLSDRFSAERPKGSFSTLEIQRTEQGDSAMYLCASSSTSNYEQYFGPGTRLTVT.

The chain carries TRBV5-8 and TRBJ1-1; tentatively, D is TRBD1 (6 bases). V dropped 0 bases and J dropped 3 bases, with 9 bases sitting between them. Germline CDR1 is SGHTS and CDR2 is YDEGEE. There are 14 residues in the CDR3. In DNA, the CDR3 is TGTGCCAGCAGCTTGGTTGCAGGGGACACTGAAGCTTTCTTT. Translating gives CASSLVAGDTEAFF.

This sequence joins TRBV13 and TRBJ2-2; D perhaps matches TRBD2 (5 bases). The CDR3 spans 14 residues. Trimming removed 0 bases from V and 4 bases from J, with 6 bases in between. Per germline, CDR1 PRHDT and CDR2 FYEKMQ (reference sequence). CDR3: CASSLGRGTGELFF. The CDR3 DNA is TGTGCCAGCAGCTTAGGCCGGGGCACCGGGGAGCTGTTTTTT.

The chain is built from TRBV5-5 and TRBJ1-1; D is uncertain. From germline, CDR1 is SGHKS and CDR2 YYEKEE (reference sequence). V lost 5 bases and J 1 base, leaving 12 bases between the germline ends. The CDR3 is 14 amino acids. CDR3: CASSYLDWNTEAFF. In nucleotides, the CDR3 is TGTGCCAGCAGTTATCTGGACTGGAACACTGAAGCTTTCTTT. The full variable domain, its missing parts supplied by reference TRBV5-5 and TRBJ1-1, is DAGVTQSPTHLIKTRGQQVTLRCSPISGHKSVSWYQQVLGQGPQFIFQYYEKEERGRGNFPDRFSARQFPNYSSELNVNALLLGDSALYLCASSYLDWNTEAFFGQGTRLTVV.

The chain couples TRBV5-4 to TRBJ2-2, with D tentatively TRBD1 (7 bases). V was clipped by 4 bases and J by 7 bases, with 17 bases between them. Germline lookup yields CDR1 SGHNT and CDR2 YYREEE (reference sequence). The CDR3 extends over 15 amino acids. The chain's CDR3 is CASSGGDSLLGELFF. CDR3 DNA: TGTGCCAGCAGCGGAGGGGACAGCCTCCTCGGGGAGCTGTTTTTT.

This clone appeared many times. V is TRBV29-1 and J is TRBJ2-1, with 8 bases that match TRBD2. Per germline, CDR1 SQVTM and CDR2 ANQGSEA. J was trimmed by 8 bases and V by 3 bases; bases with no gene match: 15. The CDR3 contains 16 residues. CDR3 protein: CSVDMWVAGRGYEQFF. CDR3 DNA sequence: TGCAGCGTTGACATGTGGGTAGCGGGGCGCGGCTATGAGCAGTTCTTC.

This clone appeared once. The chain joins TRBV5-6 to TRBJ1-2, with TRBD1 matching 8 bases. The CDR3 sequence is 18 residues long. V lost 4 bases and J lost 4; bases outside the gene matches: 18. Germline values: CDR1 SGHDT, CDR2 YYEEEE. The CDR3 sequence: CASSLHRTGFPLGYGYTF. DNA of the CDR3: TGTGCCAGCAGCCTCCATCGGACAGGGTTTCCCTTAGGCTATGGCTACACCTTC.

Only a few counts were recorded for this clone. The CDR3 DNA reads as TGTGCCAGCAGCTTGGTTAGCGGGGGCCCGGGGGGCTCCTACGAGCAGTACTTC. This codes for CASSLVSGGPGGSYEQYF. V is TRBV7-6 and J is TRBJ2-7, with 9 positions matching TRBD2. J lost 0 bases, V lost 3 bases, and 12 bases had no gene match. This CDR3 contains 18 residues. CDR1 is SGHVS and CDR2 is FNYEAQ in the germline V gene.

The chain links TRBV6-4 to TRBJ2-5; 12 nucleotides align to TRBD2. Germline V CDR1 and CDR2: MRHNA, SNTAGT. The CDR3 length is 15 residues. V shed 4 bases, J shed 1 base, and the junction held 1 base outside the gene matches. CDR3 DNA sequence: TGTGCCAGCAGTGCGACTAGCGGGGGCCAAGAGACCCAGTACTTC. It translates to CASSATSGGQETQYF.